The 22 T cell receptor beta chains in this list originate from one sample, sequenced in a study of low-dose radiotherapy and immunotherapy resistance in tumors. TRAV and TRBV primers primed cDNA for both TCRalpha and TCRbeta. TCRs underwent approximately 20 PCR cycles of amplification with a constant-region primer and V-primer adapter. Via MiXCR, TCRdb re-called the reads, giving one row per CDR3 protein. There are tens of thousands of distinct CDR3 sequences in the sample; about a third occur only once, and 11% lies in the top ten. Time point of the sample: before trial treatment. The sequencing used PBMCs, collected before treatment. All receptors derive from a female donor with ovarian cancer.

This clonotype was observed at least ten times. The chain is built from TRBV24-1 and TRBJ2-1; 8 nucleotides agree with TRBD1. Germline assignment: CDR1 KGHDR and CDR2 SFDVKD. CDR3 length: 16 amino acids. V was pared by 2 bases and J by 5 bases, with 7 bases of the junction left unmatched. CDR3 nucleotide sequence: TGTGCCACCAGTGATTCGGCGGGACAGGAGGACAATGAGCAGTTCTTC. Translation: CATSDSAGQEDNEQFF.

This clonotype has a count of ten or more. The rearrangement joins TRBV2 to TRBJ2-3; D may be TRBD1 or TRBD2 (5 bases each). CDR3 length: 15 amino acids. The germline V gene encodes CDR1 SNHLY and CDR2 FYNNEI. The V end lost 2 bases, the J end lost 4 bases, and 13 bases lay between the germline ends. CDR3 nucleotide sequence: TGTGCCAGCAGTGAAATTGGGGGAAGTGCAGATACGCAGTATTTT. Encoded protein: CASSEIGGSADTQYF.

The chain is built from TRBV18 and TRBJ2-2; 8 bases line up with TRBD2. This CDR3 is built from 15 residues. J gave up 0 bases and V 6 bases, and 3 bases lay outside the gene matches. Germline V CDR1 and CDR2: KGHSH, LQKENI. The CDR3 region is CASSREVSNTGELFF. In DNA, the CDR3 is TGTGCCAGCTCGCGGGAGGTATCGAACACCGGGGAGCTGTTTTTT.

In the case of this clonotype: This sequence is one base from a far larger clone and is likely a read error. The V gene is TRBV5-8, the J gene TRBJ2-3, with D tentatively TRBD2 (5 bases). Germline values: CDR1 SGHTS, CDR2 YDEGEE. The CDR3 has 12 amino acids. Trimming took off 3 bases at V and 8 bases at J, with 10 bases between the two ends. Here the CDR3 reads CASSSSRGTQYF. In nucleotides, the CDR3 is TGTGCCAGCAGCTCCTCTCGGGGTACGCAGTATTTT.

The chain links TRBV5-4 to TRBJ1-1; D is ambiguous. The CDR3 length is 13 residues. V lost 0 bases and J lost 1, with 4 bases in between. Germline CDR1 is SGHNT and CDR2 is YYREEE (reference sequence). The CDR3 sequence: CASSLEANTEAFF. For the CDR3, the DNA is TGTGCCAGCAGCTTGGAAGCGAACACTGAAGCTTTCTTT.

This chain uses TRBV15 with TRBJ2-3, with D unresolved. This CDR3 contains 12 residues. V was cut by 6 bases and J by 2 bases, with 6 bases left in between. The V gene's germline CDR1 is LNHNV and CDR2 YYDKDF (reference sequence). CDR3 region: CATSSLTDTQYF. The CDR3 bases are TGTGCCACCAGTTCTCTCACAGATACGCAGTATTTT.

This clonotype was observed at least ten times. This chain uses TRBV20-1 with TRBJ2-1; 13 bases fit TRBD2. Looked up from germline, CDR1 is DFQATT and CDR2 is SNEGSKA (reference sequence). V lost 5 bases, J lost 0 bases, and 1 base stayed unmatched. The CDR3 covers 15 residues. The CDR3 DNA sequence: TGCAGTGCTGGGACTAGCGGGGTCTCCTACAATGAGCAGTTCTTC. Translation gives CSAGTSGVSYNEQFF.

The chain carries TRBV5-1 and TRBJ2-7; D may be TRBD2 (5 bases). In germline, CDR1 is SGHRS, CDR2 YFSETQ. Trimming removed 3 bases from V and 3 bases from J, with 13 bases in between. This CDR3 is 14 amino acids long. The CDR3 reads CASSWTSRIYEQYF. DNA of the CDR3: TGCGCCAGCAGCTGGACTTCACGGATCTACGAGCAGTACTTC. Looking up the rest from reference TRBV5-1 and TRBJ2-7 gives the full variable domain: KAGVTQTPRYLIKTRGQQVTLSCSPISGHRSVSWYQQTPGQGLQFLFEYFSETQRNKGNFPGRFSGRQFSNSRSEMNVSTLELGDSALYLCASSWTSRIYEQYFGPGTRLTVT.

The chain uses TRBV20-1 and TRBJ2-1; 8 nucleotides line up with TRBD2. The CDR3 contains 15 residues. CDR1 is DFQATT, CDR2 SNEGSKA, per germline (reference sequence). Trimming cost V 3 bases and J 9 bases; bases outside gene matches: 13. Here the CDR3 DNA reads TGCAGTGCTAGGGGGGACCGAGCGGGAGTAGCTGAGCAGTTCTTC. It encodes CSARGDRAGVAEQFF.

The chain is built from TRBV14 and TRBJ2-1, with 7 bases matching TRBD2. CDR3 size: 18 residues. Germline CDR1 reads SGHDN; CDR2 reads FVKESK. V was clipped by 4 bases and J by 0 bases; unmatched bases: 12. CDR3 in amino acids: CASSPTGRGGASYNEQFF. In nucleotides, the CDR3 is TGTGCCAGCAGCCCCACCGGACGCGGGGGAGCCTCCTACAATGAGCAGTTCTTC.

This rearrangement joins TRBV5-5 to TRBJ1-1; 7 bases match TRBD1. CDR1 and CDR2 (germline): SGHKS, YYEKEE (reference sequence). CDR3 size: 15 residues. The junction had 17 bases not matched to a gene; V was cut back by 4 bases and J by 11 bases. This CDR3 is CASSPTSGRQGPAFF. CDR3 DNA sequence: TGTGCCAGCAGCCCCACATCGGGGAGACAGGGTCCCGCTTTCTTT.

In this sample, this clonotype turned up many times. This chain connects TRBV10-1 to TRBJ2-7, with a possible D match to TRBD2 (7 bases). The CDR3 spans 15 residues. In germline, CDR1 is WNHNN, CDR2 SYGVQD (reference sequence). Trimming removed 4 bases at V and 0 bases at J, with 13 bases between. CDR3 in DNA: TGCGCCAGCAGTGTAGGGGGGGACCTCTCCTACGAGCAGTACTTC. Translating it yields CASSVGGDLSYEQYF.

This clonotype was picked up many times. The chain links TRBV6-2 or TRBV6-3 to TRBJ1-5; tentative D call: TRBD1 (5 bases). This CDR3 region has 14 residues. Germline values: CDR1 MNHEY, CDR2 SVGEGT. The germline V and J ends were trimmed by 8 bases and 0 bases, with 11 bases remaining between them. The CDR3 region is CASGGWASNQPQHF. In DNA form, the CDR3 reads TGTGCCAGCGGGGGGTGGGCTAGCAATCAGCCCCAGCATTTT.

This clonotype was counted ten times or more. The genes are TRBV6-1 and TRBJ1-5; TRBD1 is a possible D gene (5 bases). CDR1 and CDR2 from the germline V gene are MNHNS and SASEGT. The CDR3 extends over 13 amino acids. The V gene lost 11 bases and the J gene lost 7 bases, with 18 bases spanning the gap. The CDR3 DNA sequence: TGTGCCGGCCGCCGGGACGGAGGACAGCCCCAGCATTTT. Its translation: CAGRRDGGQPQHF.

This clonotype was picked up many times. DNA of the CDR3: TGTGCCAGCAGTTTCAGGACAGGGGGCACTGAAGCTTTCTTT. It specifies CASSFRTGGTEAFF. The rearrangement uses TRBV12-3 or TRBV12-4 and TRBJ1-1, with 10 bases fitting TRBD1. The CDR3 has 14 residues. V lost 3 bases and J lost 4; bases outside the gene matches: 2.

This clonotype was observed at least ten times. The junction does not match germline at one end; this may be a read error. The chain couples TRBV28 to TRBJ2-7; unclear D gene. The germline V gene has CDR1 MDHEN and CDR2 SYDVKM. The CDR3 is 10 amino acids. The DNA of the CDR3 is TGTGCCAGCGGTTTCCACGAGCAGTACTTC. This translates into CASGFHEQYF. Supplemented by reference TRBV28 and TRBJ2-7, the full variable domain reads DVKVTQSSRYLVKRTGEKVFLECVQDMDHENMFWYRQDPGLGLRLIYFSYDVKMKEKGDIPEGYSVSREKKERFSLILESASTNQTSMYLCASGFHEQYFGPGTRLTVT.

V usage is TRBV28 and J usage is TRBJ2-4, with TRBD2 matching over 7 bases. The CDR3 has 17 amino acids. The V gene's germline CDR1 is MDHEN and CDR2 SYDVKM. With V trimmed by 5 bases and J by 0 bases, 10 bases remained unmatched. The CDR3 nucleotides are TGTGCCAGCAGTCCTCCAGCGGGGAGCTTAGCCAAAAACATTCAGTACTTC. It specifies CASSPPAGSLAKNIQYF.

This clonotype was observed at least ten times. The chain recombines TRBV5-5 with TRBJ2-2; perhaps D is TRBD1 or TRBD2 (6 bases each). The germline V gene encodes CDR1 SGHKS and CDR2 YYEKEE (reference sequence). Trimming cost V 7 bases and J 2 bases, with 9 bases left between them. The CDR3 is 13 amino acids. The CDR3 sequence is CASRGLNTGELFF. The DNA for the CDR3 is TGTGCCAGCCGGGGGCTTAACACCGGGGAGCTGTTTTTT. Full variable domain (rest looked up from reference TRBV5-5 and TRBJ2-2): DAGVTQSPTHLIKTRGQQVTLRCSPISGHKSVSWYQQVLGQGPQFIFQYYEKEERGRGNFPDRFSARQFPNYSSELNVNALLLGDSALYLCASRGLNTGELFFGEGSRLTVL.

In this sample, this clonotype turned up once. CDR3 region: CASSFVLAGVGDTGELFF. The CDR3 DNA is TGTGCCAGCAGTTTCGTCCTAGCGGGGGTTGGGGACACCGGGGAGCTGTTTTTT. The chain recombines TRBV6-2 or TRBV6-3 with TRBJ2-2; TRBD2 aligns across 10 bases. V shed 4 bases and J 3 bases; nucleotides not matched to a gene: 11. Germline CDR1 MNHEY, CDR2 SVGEGT. The CDR3 is 18 amino acids.

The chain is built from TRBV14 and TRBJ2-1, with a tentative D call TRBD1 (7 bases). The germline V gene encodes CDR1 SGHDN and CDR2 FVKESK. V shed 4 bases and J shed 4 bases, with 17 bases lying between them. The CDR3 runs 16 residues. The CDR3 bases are TGTGCCAGCAGCCGACAGGGTGCGGGGAGATACAATGAGCAGTTCTTC. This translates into CASSRQGAGRYNEQFF.

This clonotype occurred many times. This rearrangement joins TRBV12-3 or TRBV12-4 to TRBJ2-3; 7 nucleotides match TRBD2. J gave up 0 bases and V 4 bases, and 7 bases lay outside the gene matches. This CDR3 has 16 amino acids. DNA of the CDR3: TGTGCCAGCAGTTCGGGCGGGGAGGGAAGCACAGATACGCAGTATTTT. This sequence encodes CASSSGGEGSTDTQYF.

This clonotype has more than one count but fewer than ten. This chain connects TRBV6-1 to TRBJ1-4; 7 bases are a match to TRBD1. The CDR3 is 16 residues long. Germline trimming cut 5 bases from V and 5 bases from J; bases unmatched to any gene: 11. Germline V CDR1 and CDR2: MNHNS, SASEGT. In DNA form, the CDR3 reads TGTGCCAGCAGTACCCACCCGACAGGGAGGAATGAAAAACTGTTTTTT. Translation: CASSTHPTGRNEKLFF.